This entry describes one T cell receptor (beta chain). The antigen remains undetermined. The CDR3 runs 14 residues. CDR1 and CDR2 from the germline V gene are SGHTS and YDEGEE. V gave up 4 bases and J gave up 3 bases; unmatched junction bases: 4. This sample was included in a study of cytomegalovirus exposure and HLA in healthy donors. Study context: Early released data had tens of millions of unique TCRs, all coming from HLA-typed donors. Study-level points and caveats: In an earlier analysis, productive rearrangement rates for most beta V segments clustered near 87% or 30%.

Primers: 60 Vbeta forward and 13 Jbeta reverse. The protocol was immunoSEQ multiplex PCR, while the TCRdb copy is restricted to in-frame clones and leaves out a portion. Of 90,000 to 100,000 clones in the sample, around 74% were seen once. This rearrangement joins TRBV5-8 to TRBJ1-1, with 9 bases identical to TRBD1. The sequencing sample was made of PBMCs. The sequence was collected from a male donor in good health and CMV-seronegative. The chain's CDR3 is CASSNDRGDTEAFF. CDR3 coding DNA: TGTGCCAGCAGCAATGACAGGGGGGACACTGAAGCTTTCTTT.